These 13 T cell receptor beta chains were all obtained from the same sample, sequenced in a study of beta chain features in type 1 diabetes. The investigators reverse transcribed all of the isolated RNA, so they sequenced expressed TCRB transcripts. Here immunoSEQ multiplex PCR was the method, and the copy in TCRdb shows in-frame clones only, minus some. The table has approximately 600,000 clones, 9.5% to 15% seen once; the top ten hold over 0.1%. These TCRs' antigens remain unknown. Points from the study as a whole: TCRB CDR3s from Type 1 diabetes patients were moderately but significantly shorter in all four CD4+ subsets.

The specimen was naive CD4+ T cells from blood. Receptor source: a man aged 30 to 39 with type 1 diabetes.

A word on this clone: The junction and the germline gene differ at one end; a read error may be behind it. The chain links TRBV7-9 to TRBJ2-7, with a weak D call TRBD2 (6 bases). The CDR3 consists of 13 residues. Per germline, CDR1 SEHNR and CDR2 FQNEAQ (reference sequence). CDR3 nucleotide sequence: TGTGCCAGCAGCTTAGGGACGGACTACCAGCAGTACTTC. This gives the protein CASSLGTDYQQYF.

The chain uses TRBV15 and TRBJ2-3; 9 bases map to TRBD2. This CDR3 spans 17 amino acids. Germline V gene sequence: CDR1 LNHNV, CDR2 YYDKDF (reference sequence). Unmatched junction bases numbered 9, after V lost 2 bases and J lost 3 bases. The CDR3 protein is CATSRQMLAGVTDTQYF. The DNA of the CDR3 is TGTGCCACCAGCAGACAAATGTTAGCGGGGGTGACAGATACGCAGTATTTT.

This clone was counted a few times. The chain is built from TRBV7-9 and TRBJ1-4; 9 bases agree with TRBD1. After removal of 4 bases from V and 7 bases from J, the junction contained 4 bases not matched to a gene. The CDR3 contains 14 residues. Germline CDR1 and CDR2: SEHNR and FQNEAQ (reference sequence). The DNA for the CDR3 is TGTGCCAGCAGCTCGGACAGGGGATCTGAAAAACTGTTTTTT. Translated: CASSSDRGSEKLFF.

This clone was counted a few times. Other DNA sequences in the sample encode the same CDR3. The V gene is TRBV29-1, the J gene TRBJ2-7; 8 bases map to TRBD1. Germline lookup yields CDR1 SQVTM and CDR2 ANQGSEA. The CDR3 covers 12 residues. V lost 4 bases and J lost 3; bases outside the gene matches: 2. The CDR3 protein is CSVGTGGYEQYF. The CDR3 bases are TGCAGCGTTGGAACAGGGGGCTACGAGCAGTACTTC.

This clone was counted only a few times. The V gene is TRBV5-1, the J gene TRBJ2-7; D unresolved. The CDR3 spans 15 residues. Germline V gene data show CDR1 as SGHRS and CDR2 as YFSETQ. Between the trimmed V and J ends, which lost 0 bases and 3 bases, there was a span of 13 bases. Written as DNA, the CDR3 is TGCGCCAGCAGCTTGGTGACCGATCCCGGCTACGAGCAGTACTTC. It specifies CASSLVTDPGYEQYF.

This chain connects TRBV14 to TRBJ2-1, with D hard to call. The CDR3 totals 15 residues. Germline assignment: CDR1 SGHDN and CDR2 FVKESK. Deletions cut 5 bases from V and 0 bases from J, with 11 bases between. CDR3 nucleotides: TGTGCCAGCAGCTTTGGACGTAGCTCCTACAATGAGCAGTTCTTC. It specifies CASSFGRSSYNEQFF.

The table lists this clone with a few counts. This chain joins TRBV7-2 and TRBJ1-6; D unresolved. There are 17 residues in the CDR3. CDR1 is SGHTA, CDR2 FQGNSA, per germline. V lost 3 bases and J lost 11, with 23 bases in between. The CDR3 DNA is TGTGCCAGCAGCTTTTCCCCACCTTTCCTTGTGGGTACACCCCTCCACTTT. Translating gives CASSFSPPFLVGTPLHF.

The gene calls are TRBV11-2 and TRBJ1-2, with TRBD1 as a possible D gene (6 bases). V was pared by 6 bases and J by 4 bases, with 12 bases between. CDR1 is SGHAT and CDR2 is FQNNGV in the germline V gene. This CDR3 contains 13 residues. The CDR3: CASRRTVTYGYTF. The CDR3, as DNA: TGTGCCAGCAGGCGGACAGTTACCTATGGCTACACCTTC.

The V gene is TRBV6-5, the J gene TRBJ2-5; no clear D. Germline V CDR1 and CDR2: MNHEY, SVGAGI. The CDR3 contains 15 residues. V lost 4 bases, J lost 1 base, and 13 bases lay in between. The CDR3 nucleotides are TGTGCCAGCAGTTCCCGTCGGGTCAGCCAAGAGACCCAGTACTTC. Translated, it gives CASSSRRVSQETQYF.

This chain links TRBV6-6 with TRBJ2-1; TRBD2 agrees at 7 bases. The CDR3 has 15 amino acids. V trimming: 10 bases; J trimming: 3 bases; junction bases outside the gene matches: 12. The V gene's germline CDR1 is MNHNY and CDR2 SVGAGI (reference sequence). Here the CDR3 DNA reads TGTGCCATCAGCCAGCCCCTAGCGGACTACAATGAGCAGTTCTTC. Its translation: CAISQPLADYNEQFF.

V gene TRBV19 combines with J gene TRBJ2-7; 11 bases fit TRBD1. The CDR3 contains 14 residues. The junction had 2 bases not matched to a gene; V was cut back by 5 bases and J by 2 bases. Germline V gene sequence: CDR1 LNHDA, CDR2 SQIVND (reference sequence). In DNA form, the CDR3 reads TGTGCCAGTAGTTCGGACAGGGGGCCCTACGAGCAGTACTTC. Protein: CASSSDRGPYEQYF.

The chain is built from TRBV14 and TRBJ1-1; D gene uncertain. The CDR3 sequence is 14 residues long. The germline V and J ends were trimmed by 2 bases and 4 bases, with 11 bases remaining between them. In germline, CDR1 is SGHDN, CDR2 FVKESK. CDR3: CASSQSRRSTEAFF. Here the CDR3 DNA reads TGTGCCAGCAGCCAATCCCGGAGAAGCACTGAAGCTTTCTTT.

This clone has just a few counts. The chain recombines TRBV28 with TRBJ2-3; D not certain. Germline lookup yields CDR1 MDHEN and CDR2 SYDVKM. This CDR3 comprises 13 residues. V lost 7 bases, J lost 3 bases, and 11 bases lay in between. The CDR3 loop is CASTVLATDTQYF. CDR3 sequence (DNA): TGTGCCAGCACTGTGCTGGCGACAGATACGCAGTATTTT.